This T cell receptor (beta chain) was captured by sequencing in a study of OX40 agonist ivuxolimab in advanced cancers. Study findings and constraints: Near-lowest levels of clonal expansion characterized partial responders at 0.1-3.0 mg/kg.

TCRdb's table, derived via immunoSEQ multiplex PCR, lists solely in-frame clones and lacks some. The sample lists 45,000 to 70,000 clones; more than 70% were seen once. The CDR3 runs 14 residues. The germline V gene encodes CDR1 SGHRS and CDR2 YFSETQ. Trimming left V 2 bases short and J 8 bases short, with 13 bases between. Turning to this clone: Its antigen is unidentified.

Sequencing was performed on CD4+ or CD8+ T cells sorted from blood, taken in a trial of the OX40 agonist ivuxolimab. The chain couples TRBV5-1 to TRBJ1-4; D possibly corresponds to TRBD1 (5 bases). This sequence originates from an adult with an advanced solid tumor such as melanoma, head and neck, liver or kidney cancer. CDR3 amino acids: CASSLRPGDEKLFF. The CDR3 bases are TGCGCCAGCAGCTTAAGGCCTGGGGACGAAAAACTGTTTTTT.